This TCR beta chain was documented in a study of cytomegalovirus exposure and HLA in healthy donors. Study-level results: For most TCR sequences rarity was the rule, although some public TCRs occurred in many donors. Researchers reported that three CMV-associated chains were confirmed in vitro as CMV antigen-specific.

Amplification used 60 Vbeta primers and 13 Jbeta primers. Sequencing used immunoSEQ multiplex PCR; TCRdb keeps in-frame clones, though not all of them. The table shows 120,000 or so clones, with 80% to 85% occurring only once. As regards this clone: As yet, its antigen is unknown.

The CDR3 extends over 16 amino acids. CDR1 is SEHNR and CDR2 is FQNEAQ in the germline V gene (reference sequence). J lost 3 bases, V lost 3 bases, and 7 bases had no gene match. The genes are TRBV7-9 and TRBJ2-1; TRBD2 agrees at 8 bases. Source material: PBMCs. The TCR originated in a woman aged 55 to 70 in good health and CMV-seropositive. This CDR3 reads CASSFINLAGYNEQFF. The CDR3 DNA sequence: TGTGCCAGCAGCTTCATCAATCTAGCGGGCTACAATGAGCAGTTCTTC.